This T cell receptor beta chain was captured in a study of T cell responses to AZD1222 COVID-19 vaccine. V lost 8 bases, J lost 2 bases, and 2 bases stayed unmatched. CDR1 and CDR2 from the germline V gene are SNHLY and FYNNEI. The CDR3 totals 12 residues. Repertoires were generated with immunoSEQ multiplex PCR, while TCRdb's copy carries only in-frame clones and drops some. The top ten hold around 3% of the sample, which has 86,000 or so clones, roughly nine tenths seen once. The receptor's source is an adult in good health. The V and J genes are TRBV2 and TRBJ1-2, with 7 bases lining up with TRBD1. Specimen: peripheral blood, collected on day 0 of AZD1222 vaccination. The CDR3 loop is CASQQGNYGYTF. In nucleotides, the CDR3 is TGTGCCAGCCAACAGGGGAACTATGGCTACACCTTC. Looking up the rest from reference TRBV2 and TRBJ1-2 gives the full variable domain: EPEVTQTPSHQVTQMGQEVILRCVPISNHLYFYWYRQILGQKVEFLVSFYNNEISEKSEIFDDQFSVERPDGSNFTLKIRSTKLEDSAMYFCASQQGNYGYTFGSGTRLTVV.